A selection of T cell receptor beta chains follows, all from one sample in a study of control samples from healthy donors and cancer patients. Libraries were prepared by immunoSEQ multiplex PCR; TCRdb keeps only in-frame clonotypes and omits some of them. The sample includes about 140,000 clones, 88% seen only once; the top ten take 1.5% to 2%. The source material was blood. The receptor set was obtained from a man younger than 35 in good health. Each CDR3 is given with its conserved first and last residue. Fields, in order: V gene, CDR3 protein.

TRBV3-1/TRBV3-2,CASSQDPNSGTSYNEQFF
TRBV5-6,CASSLLRGLAYYEQYF
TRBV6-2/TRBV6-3,CASSFPTDTQYF
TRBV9,CASSEQGANTGELFF
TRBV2,CASSEGRVAVEAFF
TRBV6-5,CASSYSGGGMDSPLHF
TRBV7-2,CASSFPEGSGYTF
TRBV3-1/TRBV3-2,CASSLGANYGYTF
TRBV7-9,CASSEGQGKADTQYF
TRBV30,CAWTGQTVEQYF
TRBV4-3,CASSQDLGFNEKLFF
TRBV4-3,CASSRSAEGNSPLHF
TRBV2,CASSTGPGRYGYTF
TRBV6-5,CASSSAAGNTIYF
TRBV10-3,CASTGFNNSPLHF
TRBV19,CASSKGLAGSSSYEQYF
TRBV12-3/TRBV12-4,CASSLLRESEQYF
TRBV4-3,CASSRFTGTDTGELFF
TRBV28,CASSLTGTRPANIQYF
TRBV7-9,CASLPGTGYSYEQYF
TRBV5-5,CASSLVTGIAFF
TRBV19,CASSQGRSGGKTQYF
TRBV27,CASSLEGGNTEAFF
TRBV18,CASSLRQGEGETQYF
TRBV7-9,CASSIGGETDTQYF
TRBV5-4,CASSLFDRDVDTQYF
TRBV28,CASSLTGGYGYTF
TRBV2,CASISGLTKNIQYF
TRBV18,CASSQTGTAGPSYEQYF
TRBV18,CASSPSQGRETQYF
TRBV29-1,CSVEGKYSGELFF
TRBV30,CAWRAGGQDSPLHF
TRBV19,CASTGLAGGRGTDTQYF
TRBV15,CATSGDTRPEAFF
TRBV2,CASSESGTGVAFF
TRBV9,CASSPPASGPLTDTQYF
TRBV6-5,CASSPRPSGSQPQHF
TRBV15,CATSRQDRGQKQYF
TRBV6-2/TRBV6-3,CASSYKGAGTSGVETQYF
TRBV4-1,CASRESPTGNTEAFF
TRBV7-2,CASSPRTSGVTGELFF
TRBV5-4,CASSSTGTAETQYF
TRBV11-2,CASSQGGIQPGEQYF
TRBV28,CASSSEAYEQYF
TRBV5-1,CASSLGFGELFF
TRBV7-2,CASSLELAGPYEQYF
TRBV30,CAWSGGSNQPQHF
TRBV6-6,CASTIDRVHGYTF
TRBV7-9,CASSLGTDTQYF
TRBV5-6,CASSLGQGYEKLFF
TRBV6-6,CASSARDQGTDTQYF
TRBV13,CASSAYSTGFGYEQYF
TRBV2,CASSEALRDRFYGYTF
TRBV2,CASRVGLAGAPGTGELFF
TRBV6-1,CASSEAGTGFYEQYF
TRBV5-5,CASRKFTGGNTEAFF
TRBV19,CASSIERGATTGELFF
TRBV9,CASSVARAGEQYF
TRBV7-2,CASTPLAGGLDEQFF